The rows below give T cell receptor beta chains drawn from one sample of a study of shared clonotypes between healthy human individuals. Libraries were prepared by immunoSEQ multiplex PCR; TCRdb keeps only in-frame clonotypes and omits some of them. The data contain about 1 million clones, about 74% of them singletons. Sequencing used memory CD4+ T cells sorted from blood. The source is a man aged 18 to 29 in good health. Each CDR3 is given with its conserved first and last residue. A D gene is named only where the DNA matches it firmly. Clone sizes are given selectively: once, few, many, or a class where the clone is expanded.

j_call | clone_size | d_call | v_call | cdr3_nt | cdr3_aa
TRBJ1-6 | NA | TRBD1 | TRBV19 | TGTGCCAGTAGTATAGGTTGGACAGGAGTCTCTTCACCCCTCCACTTT | CASSIGWTGVSSPLHF
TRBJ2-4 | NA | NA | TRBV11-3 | TGTGCCAGCAGCTTAGATACCTGGAACATTCAGTACTTC | CASSLDTWNIQYF
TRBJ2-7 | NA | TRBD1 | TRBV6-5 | TGTGCCAGCAGTAAAGGCCTGAAACAGGGGGCCGAGCAGTACTTC | CASSKGLKQGAEQYF
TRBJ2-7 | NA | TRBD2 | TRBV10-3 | TGTGCCATCAGTGATCTAGCGGGAGGCTCCTACGAGCAGTACTTC | CAISDLAGGSYEQYF
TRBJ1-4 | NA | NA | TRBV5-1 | TGCGCCAGCAGCTTGGACGGGGACACCTATGAAAAACTGTTTTTT | CASSLDGDTYEKLFF
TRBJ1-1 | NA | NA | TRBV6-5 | TGTGCCAGCAGTTACAGAGGGGGGGGCACTGAAGCTTTCTTT | CASSYRGGGTEAFF
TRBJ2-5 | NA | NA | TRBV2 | TGTGCCAGCAGACAGGGACAAGAGACCCAGTACTTC | CASRQGQETQYF
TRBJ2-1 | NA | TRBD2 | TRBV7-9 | TGTGCCAGCAGCCAGGGACTAGCGGGAGTATCTGAGCAGTTCTTC | CASSQGLAGVSEQFF
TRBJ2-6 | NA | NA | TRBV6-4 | TGTGCCAGCAGCCGAGGTGAGGGGACCGGGGCCAACGTCCTGACTTTC | CASSRGEGTGANVLTF
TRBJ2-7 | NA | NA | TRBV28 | TGTGCCAGCAGTTTAGACCAAGCCTCCTACGAGCAGTACTTC | CASSLDQASYEQYF
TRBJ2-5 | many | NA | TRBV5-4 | TGTGCCAGCAGCCCCGACAGGCAAGAGACCCAGTACTTC | CASSPDRQETQYF
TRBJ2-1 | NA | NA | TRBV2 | TGTGCCAGTTCTCGGCGGCTCACTGAAATCTACAATGAGCAGTTCTTC | CASSRRLTEIYNEQFF
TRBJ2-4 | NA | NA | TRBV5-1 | TGCGCCAGCAGCTTCTCATCGCAGAGTACCAAAAACATTCAGTACTTC | CASSFSSQSTKNIQYF
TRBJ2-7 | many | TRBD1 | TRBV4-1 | TGCGCCAGCAGCCAAGAGGACAGGGGTCTAGCTGAGCAGTACTTC | CASSQEDRGLAEQYF
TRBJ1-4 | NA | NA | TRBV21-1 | TGTGCCAGCTTCCGTTGGCTGGCTAATGAAAAACTGTTTTTT | CASFRWLANEKLFF
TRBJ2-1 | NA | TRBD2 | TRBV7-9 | TGTGCCAGCAGCAGTTTGCGGGAGTCGGGCAATGAGCAGTTCTTC | CASSSLRESGNEQFF
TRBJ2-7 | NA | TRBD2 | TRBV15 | TGTGCCACCAGCAGAGCGGGACTAGACTACGAGCAGTACTTC | CATSRAGLDYEQYF
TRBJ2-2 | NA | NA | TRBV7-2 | TGTGCCGGCAGCTTATCCGGGGGGAACACCGGGGAGCTGTTTTTT | CAGSLSGGNTGELFF
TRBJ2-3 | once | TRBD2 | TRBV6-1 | TGTGCCAGCAGTGCCCGACTAGCGGGGGGCACAGATACGCAGTATTTT | CASSARLAGGTDTQYF
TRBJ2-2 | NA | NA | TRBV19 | TGTGCCAGTAGCCCCTTGTACACCGGGGAGCTGTTTTTT | CASSPLYTGELFF
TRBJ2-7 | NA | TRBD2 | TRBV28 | TGTGCCAGCACCTCGGGGGGGGCGTTACGCTACGAGCAGTACTTC | CASTSGGALRYEQYF
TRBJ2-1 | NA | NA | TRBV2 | TGTGCCAGCAGGGGCGGGACCCCCCTTGGCAATGAGCAGTTCTTC | CASRGGTPLGNEQFF
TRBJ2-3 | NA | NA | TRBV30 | TGTGCCTGGAGTGCCTTTTCTTTAGGACAGCCGACTTTCACAGATACGCAGTATTTT | CAWSAFSLGQPTFTDTQYF
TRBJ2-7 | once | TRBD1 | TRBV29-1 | TGCAGCGTTGGCGCGACAGGGGGATACGAGCAGTACTTC | CSVGATGGYEQYF
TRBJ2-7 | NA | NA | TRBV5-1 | TGCGCCAGCAGCTCCCAGAACGAGCAGTACTTC | CASSSQNEQYF
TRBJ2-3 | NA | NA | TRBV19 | TGTGCCAGTAGTATAGAGGGAGGAGATACGCAGTATTTT | CASSIEGGDTQYF
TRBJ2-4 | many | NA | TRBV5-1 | TGCGCCAGCAGCTTGGAGATAGGGTCGGCCAAAAACATTCAGTACTTC | CASSLEIGSAKNIQYF
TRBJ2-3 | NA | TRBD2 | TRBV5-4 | TGTGCCAGCAGCTCCAGACTAGCGGGGGCCACAGATACGCAGTATTTT | CASSSRLAGATDTQYF
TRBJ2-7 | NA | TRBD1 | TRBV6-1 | TGTGCCAGCAGGGGACAGGGTACCTCCTACGAGCAGTACTTC | CASRGQGTSYEQYF
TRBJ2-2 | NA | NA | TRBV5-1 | TGCGCCAGCAGCCCGCCCGGGAGAGAGCTGTTTTTT | CASSPPGRELFF
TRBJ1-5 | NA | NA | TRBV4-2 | TGTGCCAGCAGCCAAGATGGGGATAGCAATCAGCCCCAGCATTTT | CASSQDGDSNQPQHF
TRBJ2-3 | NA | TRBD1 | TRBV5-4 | TGTGCCAGCAGCTTCGGCAGGGGGTTAGATACGCAGTATTTT | CASSFGRGLDTQYF
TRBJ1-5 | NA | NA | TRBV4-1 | TGCGCCAGCAGCCAAGAAGGGACTGCCGGCAATCAGCCCCAGCATTTT | CASSQEGTAGNQPQHF
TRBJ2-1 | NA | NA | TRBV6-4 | TGTGCCAGCAGTGACAGCGGTACTCCCAATGAGCAGTTCTTC | CASSDSGTPNEQFF
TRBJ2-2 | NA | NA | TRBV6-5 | TGTGCCAGCAGTCCCGGGACCCCGAACACCGGGGAGCTGTTTTTT | CASSPGTPNTGELFF
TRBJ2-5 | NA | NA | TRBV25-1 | TGTGCCAGCAGTGCCGGGGAGACCCAGTACTTC | CASSAGETQYF
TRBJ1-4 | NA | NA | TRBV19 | TGTGCCAGTTCCGACACTAAGGCGGAAAAACTGTTTTTT | CASSDTKAEKLFF
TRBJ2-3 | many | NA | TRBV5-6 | TGTGCCAGCAGCTTGGTTTCGGGCACAGATACGCAGTATTTT | CASSLVSGTDTQYF
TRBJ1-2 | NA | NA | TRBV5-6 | TGTGCCAGCAGCTTGGTTCAGCCACTAAAAAGCTATGGCTACACCTTC | CASSLVQPLKSYGYTF
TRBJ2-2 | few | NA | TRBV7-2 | TGTGCCAGCAGCTTAACCCGCCCAGGGGAGCTGTTTTTT | CASSLTRPGELFF
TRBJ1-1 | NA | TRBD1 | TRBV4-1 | TGCGCCAGCAGCCAAGATAGGGACAGCTCGCCCCAGCGAGCTTTCTTT | CASSQDRDSSPQRAFF
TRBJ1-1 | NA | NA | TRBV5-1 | TGCGCCAGCAACTTGGAAGGGGGGAGGAACACTGAAGCTTTCTTT | CASNLEGGRNTEAFF
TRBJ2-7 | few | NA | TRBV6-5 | TGTGCCAGCAGTTATATGTCAGGGTACGAGCAGTACTTC | CASSYMSGYEQYF
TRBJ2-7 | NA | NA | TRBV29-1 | TGCAGCGTTGACCTCCCGGGGCGCGAGCAGTACTTC | CSVDLPGREQYF
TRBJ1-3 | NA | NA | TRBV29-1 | TGCAGCGTTGAAGGAGCAGCCAAACCAAACACCATATATTTT | CSVEGAAKPNTIYF
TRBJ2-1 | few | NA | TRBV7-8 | TGTGCCAGCAGCATAACCACTAGGGAGTACAATGAGCAGTTCTTC | CASSITTREYNEQFF
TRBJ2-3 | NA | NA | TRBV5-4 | TGTGCCAGCAGCTTGGACAGCACAGATACGCAGTATTTT | CASSLDSTDTQYF
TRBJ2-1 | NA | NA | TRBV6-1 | TGTGCCAGCACCGCTGGAGGGGACCCCAACAATGAGCAGTTCTTC | CASTAGGDPNNEQFF
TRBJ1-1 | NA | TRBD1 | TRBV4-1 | TGCGCCAGCAGCCGACCCCGGACAGGGGTGGACACTGAAGCTTTCTTT | CASSRPRTGVDTEAFF
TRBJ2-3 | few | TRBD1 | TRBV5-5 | TGTGCCAGCCGGACAGGGGGCGCAGATACGCAGTATTTT | CASRTGGADTQYF
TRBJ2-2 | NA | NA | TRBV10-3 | TGTGCCATCAGCCAGGAGGGGGAGCTGTTTTTT | CAISQEGELFF
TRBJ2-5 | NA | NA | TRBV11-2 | TGTGCCAGCAGCGGTGGGGGCGGCGAACAGACCCAGTACTTC | CASSGGGGEQTQYF
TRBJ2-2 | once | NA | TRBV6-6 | TGTGCCAGCAGTTACGAGGACCCCACCAAGGGGGAGCTGTTTTTT | CASSYEDPTKGELFF
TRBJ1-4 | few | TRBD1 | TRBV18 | TGTGCCAGCTCAAGGGGACAGACGAATGAAAAACTGTTTTTT | CASSRGQTNEKLFF
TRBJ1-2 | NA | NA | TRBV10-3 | TGTGCCATCACTCCTCAGGGGCTTCACTATGGCTACACCTTC | CAITPQGLHYGYTF